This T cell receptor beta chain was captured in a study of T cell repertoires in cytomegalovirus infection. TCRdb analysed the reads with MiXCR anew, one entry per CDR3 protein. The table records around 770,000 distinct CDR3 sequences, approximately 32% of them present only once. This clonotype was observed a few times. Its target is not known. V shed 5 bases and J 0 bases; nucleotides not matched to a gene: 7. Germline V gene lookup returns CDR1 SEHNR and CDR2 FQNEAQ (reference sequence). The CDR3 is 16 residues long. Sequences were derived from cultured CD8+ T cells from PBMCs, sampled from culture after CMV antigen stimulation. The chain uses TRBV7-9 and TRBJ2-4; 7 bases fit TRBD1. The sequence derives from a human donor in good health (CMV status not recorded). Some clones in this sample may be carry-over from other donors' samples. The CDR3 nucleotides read TGTGCCAGCAGCCACCCGGACAGGCTAGCCAAAAACATTCAGTACTTC. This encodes CASSHPDRLAKNIQYF.